The sequence of this T cell receptor (beta chain) was determined in a study of blood T cell repertoires in COVID-19. Background on the study: Samples came from the United States, Italy and Spain, spanning acute and convalescent COVID-19. T cells, B-cell-depleted T cells, or PBMCs supplied cDNA or gDNA.

The sample holds one count of this clone. Per the study methods: Nucleated cell number was recorded as an estimate derived from reference gene primer amplification. The assay was immunoSEQ multiplex PCR, and TCRdb's table has in-frame clones only and misses some. V, J and clone size derive from that table, while D and trimming were established from the DNA sequence. Altogether some 220,000 clones are present, less than 85% being singletons, with the ten largest covering approximately 7.2%. V lost 7 bases to trimming and J lost 1 base; unmatched junction nucleotides: 7. The CDR3 is 15 amino acids. The germline V gene has CDR1 SNHLY and CDR2 FYNNEI.

The chain recombines TRBV2 with TRBJ2-3; 8 positions match TRBD2. The sequence was collected from an older woman with acute or convalescent COVID-19. Input material: peripheral blood. The CDR3 bases are TGTGCCAGCACAGGGGTACTAGCGGGCACAGATACGCAGTATTTT. This gives the protein CASTGVLAGTDTQYF.